This TCR beta chain emerged from a study of response to subunit inactivated influenza vaccine. This clonotype was counted at least ten times. Its matching antigen is unknown. TCRdb passed the RT-PCR reads through MiXCR, listing each CDR3 protein once. The sample contains 450,000 to 600,000 distinct CDR3 sequences, about 17% of which appear only once. V was clipped by 5 bases and J by 6 bases, with 13 bases between them. Germline CDR1 MGHRA, CDR2 YSYEKL. CDR3 length equals 13 residues. Study-wide findings and caveats: There was a suggestion from the authors that each seasonal influenza vaccination recruits few new T cells.

This sequence was found in a man aged 50 to 69 who received an inactivated influenza vaccine. The sequenced sample was CD4+ T cells sorted from PBMCs, obtained less than 30 months after vaccination. The chain has TRBV4-1 and TRBJ1-1, with a possible D match to TRBD1 (5 bases). The CDR3 loop reads CASSVGGRSEAFF. CDR3 DNA sequence: TGCGCCAGCAGCGTGGGGGGTAGATCTGAAGCTTTCTTT.